There are a few counts of the clone carrying this T cell receptor (beta chain). Its antigen is still unknown. Germline and genes here are mouse. The observed sequence ends 4 residues before the CDR3 terminus, with the missing tail filled in from the germline J gene. cDNA reverse transcribed from extracted RNA served as the sequencing template. The repertoire was sequenced with immunoSEQ multiplex PCR; TCRdb's copy has only in-frame clones and lacks some. The sample contains about 110,000 clones, none of them singletons. The entry originates in a study of CD8+ T cells in alopecia areata. Study-wide results and caveats: There were also resident alphabeta T cells of normal skin sequenced in scalp samples. Mice showed TCR sharing more clearly than patients did, possibly owing to HLA.

The CDR3 sequence is 13 residues long. Germline V gene data show CDR1 as MNHDT and CDR2 as YYDKIL. The chain is built from TRBV17 and TRBJ2-7, with a tentative D call TRBD2 (5 bases). The sequence was obtained from a C3H/HeJ mouse with alopecia areata. For this mouse line, the MHC haplotype is H2-k. Input material: lesional skin. CDR3 bases read: TGTGCTAGCAGTATTCTGGGTTCTTAT. Protein sequence: CASSILGSY. The whole CDR3 is CASSILGSYEQYF.